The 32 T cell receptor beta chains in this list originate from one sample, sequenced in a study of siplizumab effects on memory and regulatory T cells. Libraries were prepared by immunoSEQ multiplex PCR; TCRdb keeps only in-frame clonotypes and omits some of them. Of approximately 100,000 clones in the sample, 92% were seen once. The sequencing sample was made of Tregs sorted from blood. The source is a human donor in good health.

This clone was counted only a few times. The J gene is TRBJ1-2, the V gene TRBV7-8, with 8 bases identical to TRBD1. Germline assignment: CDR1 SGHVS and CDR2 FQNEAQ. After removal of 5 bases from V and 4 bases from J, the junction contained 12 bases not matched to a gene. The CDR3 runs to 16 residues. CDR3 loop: CASSPQTRQGTYGYTF. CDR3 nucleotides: TGTGCCAGCAGCCCCCAGACGCGACAGGGGACCTATGGCTACACCTTC. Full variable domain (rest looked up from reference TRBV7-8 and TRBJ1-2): GAGVSQSPRYKVAKRGQDVALRCDPISGHVSLFWYQQALGQGPEFLTYFQNEAQLDKSGLPSDRFFAERPEGSVSTLKIQRTQQEDSAVYLCASSPQTRQGTYGYTFGSGTRLTVV.

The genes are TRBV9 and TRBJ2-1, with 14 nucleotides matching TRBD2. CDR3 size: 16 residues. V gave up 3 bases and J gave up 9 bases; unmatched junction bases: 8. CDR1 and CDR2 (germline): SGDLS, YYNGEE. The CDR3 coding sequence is TGTGCCAGCAGCGCGGGACTAGCGGGAGACTCCCCTGAGCAGTTCTTC. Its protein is CASSAGLAGDSPEQFF.

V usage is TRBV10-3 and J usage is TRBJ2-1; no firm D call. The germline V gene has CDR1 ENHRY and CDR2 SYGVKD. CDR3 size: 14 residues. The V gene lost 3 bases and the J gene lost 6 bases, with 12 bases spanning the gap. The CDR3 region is CAISDLVRSNEQFF. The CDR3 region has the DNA TGTGCCATCAGTGACCTAGTTAGGTCCAATGAGCAGTTCTTC.

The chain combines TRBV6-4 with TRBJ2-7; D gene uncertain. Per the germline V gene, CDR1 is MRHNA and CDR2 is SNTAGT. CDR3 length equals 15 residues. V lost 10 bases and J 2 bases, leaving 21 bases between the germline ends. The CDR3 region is CANLKVRGPTYEQYF. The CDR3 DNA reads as TGTGCCAATCTTAAAGTACGCGGTCCTACCTACGAGCAGTACTTC.

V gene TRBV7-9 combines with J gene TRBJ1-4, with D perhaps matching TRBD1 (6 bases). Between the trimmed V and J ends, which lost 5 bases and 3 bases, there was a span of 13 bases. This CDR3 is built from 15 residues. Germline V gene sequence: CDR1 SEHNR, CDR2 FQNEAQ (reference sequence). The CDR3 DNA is TGTGCCAGCAGCCGAAGGCAGGGGTCTAATGAAAAACTGTTTTTT. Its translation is CASSRRQGSNEKLFF.

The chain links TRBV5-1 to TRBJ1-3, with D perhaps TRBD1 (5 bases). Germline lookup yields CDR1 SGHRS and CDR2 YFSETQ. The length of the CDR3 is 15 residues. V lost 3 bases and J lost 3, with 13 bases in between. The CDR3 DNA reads TGCGCCAGCAGCTCGCTGGGGGTTCGTGGAAACACCATATATTTT. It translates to CASSSLGVRGNTIYF.

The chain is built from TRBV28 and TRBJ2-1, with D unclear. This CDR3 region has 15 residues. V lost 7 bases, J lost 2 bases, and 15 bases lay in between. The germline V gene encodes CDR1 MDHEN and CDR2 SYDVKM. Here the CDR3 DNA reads TGTGCCAGCACCCCCTCCCTCTTTACCTACAATGAGCAGTTCTTC. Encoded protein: CASTPSLFTYNEQFF.

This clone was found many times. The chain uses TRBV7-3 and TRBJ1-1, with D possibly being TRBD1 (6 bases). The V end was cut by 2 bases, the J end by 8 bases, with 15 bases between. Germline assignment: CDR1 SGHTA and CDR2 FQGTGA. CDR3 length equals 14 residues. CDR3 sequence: CASSLLGAQGEAFF. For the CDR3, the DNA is TGTGCCAGCAGCTTATTAGGAGCACAGGGCGAAGCTTTCTTT.

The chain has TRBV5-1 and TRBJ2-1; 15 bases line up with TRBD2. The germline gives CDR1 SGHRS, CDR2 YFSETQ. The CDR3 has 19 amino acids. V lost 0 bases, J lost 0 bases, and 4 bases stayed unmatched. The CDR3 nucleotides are TGCGCCAGCAGCTTGGACGGACTAGCGGGAGGGCCCTCCTACAATGAGCAGTTCTTC. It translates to CASSLDGLAGGPSYNEQFF.

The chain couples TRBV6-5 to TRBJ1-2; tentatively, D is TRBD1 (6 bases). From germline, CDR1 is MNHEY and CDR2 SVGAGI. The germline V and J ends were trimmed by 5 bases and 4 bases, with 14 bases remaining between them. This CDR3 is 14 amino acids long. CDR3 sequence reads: CASSRTVNTYGYTF. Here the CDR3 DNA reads TGTGCCAGCAGTAGGACAGTTAATACCTATGGCTACACCTTC.

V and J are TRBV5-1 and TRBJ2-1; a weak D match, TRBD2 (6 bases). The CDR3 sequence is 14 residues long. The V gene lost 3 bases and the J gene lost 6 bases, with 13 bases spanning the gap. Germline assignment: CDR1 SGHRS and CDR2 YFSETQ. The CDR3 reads CASSSAVGGNEQFF. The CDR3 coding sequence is TGCGCCAGCAGCTCGGCCGTGGGGGGCAATGAGCAGTTCTTC. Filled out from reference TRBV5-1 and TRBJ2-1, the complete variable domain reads KAGVTQTPRYLIKTRGQQVTLSCSPISGHRSVSWYQQTPGQGLQFLFEYFSETQRNKGNFPGRFSGRQFSNSRSEMNVSTLELGDSALYLCASSSAVGGNEQFFGPGTRLTVL.

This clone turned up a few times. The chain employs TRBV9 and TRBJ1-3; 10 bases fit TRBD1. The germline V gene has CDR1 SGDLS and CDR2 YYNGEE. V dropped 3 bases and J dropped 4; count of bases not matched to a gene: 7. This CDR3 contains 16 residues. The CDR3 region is CASSARQGATGNTIYF. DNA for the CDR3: TGTGCCAGCAGCGCTCGACAGGGGGCTACAGGAAACACCATATATTTT. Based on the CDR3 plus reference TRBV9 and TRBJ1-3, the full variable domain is DSGVTQTPKHLITATGQRVTLRCSPRSGDLSVYWYQQSLDQGLQFLIQYYNGEERAKGNILERFSAQQFPDLHSELNLSSLELGDSALYFCASSARQGATGNTIYFGEGSWLTVV.

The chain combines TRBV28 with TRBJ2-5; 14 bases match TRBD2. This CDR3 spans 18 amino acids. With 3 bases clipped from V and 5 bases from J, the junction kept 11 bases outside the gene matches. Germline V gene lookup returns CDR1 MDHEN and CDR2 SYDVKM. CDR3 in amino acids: CASSLTSGRARSQETQYF. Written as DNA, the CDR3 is TGTGCCAGCAGTTTGACTAGCGGGAGGGCCCGGAGTCAGGAGACCCAGTACTTC.

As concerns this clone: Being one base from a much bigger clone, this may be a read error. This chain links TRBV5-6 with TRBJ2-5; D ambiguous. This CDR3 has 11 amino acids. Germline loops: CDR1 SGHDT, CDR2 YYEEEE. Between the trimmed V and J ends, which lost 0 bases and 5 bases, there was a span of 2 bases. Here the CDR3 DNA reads TGTGCCAGCAGCTTGGTTGAGACCCAGTACTTC. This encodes CASSLVETQYF.

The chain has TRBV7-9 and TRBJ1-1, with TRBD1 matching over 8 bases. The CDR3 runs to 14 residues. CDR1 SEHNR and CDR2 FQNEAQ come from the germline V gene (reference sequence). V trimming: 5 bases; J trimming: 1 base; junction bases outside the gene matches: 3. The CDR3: CASSNRGSNTEAFF. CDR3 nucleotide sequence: TGTGCCAGCAGCAACAGGGGGTCGAACACTGAAGCTTTCTTT.

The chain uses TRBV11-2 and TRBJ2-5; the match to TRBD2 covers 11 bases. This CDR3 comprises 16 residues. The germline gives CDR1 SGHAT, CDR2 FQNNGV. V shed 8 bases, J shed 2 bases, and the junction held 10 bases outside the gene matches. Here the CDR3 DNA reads TGTGCCAGCTATCCGGCTAGCGGGAGGATGCAAGAGACCCAGTACTTC. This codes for CASYPASGRMQETQYF.

The DNA for the CDR3 is TGCAGTGCTCGGAACTTATACGAGCAGTACTTC. Encoded protein: CSARNLYEQYF. This rearrangement joins TRBV20-1 to TRBJ2-7; D is uncertain. CDR3 length: 11 residues. The V gene lost 5 bases and the J gene lost 4 bases, with 9 bases spanning the gap. Germline V CDR1 and CDR2: DFQATT, SNEGSKA (reference sequence).

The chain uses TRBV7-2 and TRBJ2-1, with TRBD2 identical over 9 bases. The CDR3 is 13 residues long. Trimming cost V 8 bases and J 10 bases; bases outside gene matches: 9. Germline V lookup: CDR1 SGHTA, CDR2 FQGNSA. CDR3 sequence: CASGASGNREQFF. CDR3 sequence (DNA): TGTGCCAGCGGGGCTAGCGGGAATCGCGAGCAGTTCTTC.

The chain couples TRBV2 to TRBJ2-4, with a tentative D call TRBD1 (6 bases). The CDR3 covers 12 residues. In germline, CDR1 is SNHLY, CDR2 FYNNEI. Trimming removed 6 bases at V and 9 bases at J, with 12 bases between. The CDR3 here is CASSSLQGIQYF. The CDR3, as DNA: TGTGCCAGCAGCTCCTTACAGGGCATTCAGTACTTC. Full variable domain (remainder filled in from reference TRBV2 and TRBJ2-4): EPEVTQTPSHQVTQMGQEVILRCVPISNHLYFYWYRQILGQKVEFLVSFYNNEISEKSEIFDDQFSVERPDGSNFTLKIRSTKLEDSAMYFCASSSLQGIQYFGAGTRLSVL.

The CDR3 DNA follows: TGTGCCAGTAGTATGGGAGCGGGGGTGGGAGAGACCCAGTACTTC. Its protein product is CASSMGAGVGETQYF. J is TRBJ2-5 and V is TRBV19; 8 nucleotides match TRBD2. J was trimmed by 4 bases and V by 3 bases; bases with no gene match: 7. This CDR3 is 15 amino acids long. The germline CDR1 and CDR2 sequences are LNHDA and SQIVND (reference sequence).

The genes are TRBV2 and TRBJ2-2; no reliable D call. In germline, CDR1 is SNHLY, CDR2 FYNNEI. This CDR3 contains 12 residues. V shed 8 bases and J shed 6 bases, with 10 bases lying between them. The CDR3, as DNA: TGTGCCAGCCGTATAGGTCCCGGGGAGCTGTTTTTT. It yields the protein CASRIGPGELFF.

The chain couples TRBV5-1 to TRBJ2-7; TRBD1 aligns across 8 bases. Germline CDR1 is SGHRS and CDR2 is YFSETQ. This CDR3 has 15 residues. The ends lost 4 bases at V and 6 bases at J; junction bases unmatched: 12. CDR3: CASSPTDRVWGEQYF. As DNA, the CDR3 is TGCGCCAGCAGCCCGACGGACAGGGTCTGGGGCGAGCAGTACTTC.

The CDR3 spells CASSLLGQTTGELFF. CDR3 bases: TGTGCCAGCAGCCTGTTGGGACAGACCACCGGGGAGCTGTTTTTT. This chain joins TRBV6-1 and TRBJ2-2, with 7 bases matching TRBD1. With 6 bases clipped from V and 4 bases from J, the junction kept 8 bases outside the gene matches. CDR1 and CDR2 from the germline V gene are MNHNS and SASEGT. The CDR3 length is 15 residues.

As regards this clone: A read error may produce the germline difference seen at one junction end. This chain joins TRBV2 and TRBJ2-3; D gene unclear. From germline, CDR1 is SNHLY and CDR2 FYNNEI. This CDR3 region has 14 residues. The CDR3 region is CACSVRSRTDTQYF. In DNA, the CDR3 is TGTGCCTGCAGTGTAAGGAGTAGGACAGATACGCAGTATTTT.

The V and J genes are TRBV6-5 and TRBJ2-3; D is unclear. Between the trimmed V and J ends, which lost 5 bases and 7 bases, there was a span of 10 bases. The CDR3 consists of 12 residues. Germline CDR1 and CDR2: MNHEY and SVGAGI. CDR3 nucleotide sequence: TGTGCCAGCAGTAGGACCGGAAATACGCAGTATTTT. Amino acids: CASSRTGNTQYF.

The CDR3 nucleotides are TGTGCCAGTGGTGGACTATATCAGCCCCAGCATTTT. Residues: CASGGLYQPQHF. V is TRBV19 and J is TRBJ1-5; no firm D call. The CDR3 covers 12 residues. The V gene lost 8 bases and the J gene lost 5 bases, with 10 bases spanning the gap. Germline CDR1 LNHDA, CDR2 SQIVND (reference sequence).

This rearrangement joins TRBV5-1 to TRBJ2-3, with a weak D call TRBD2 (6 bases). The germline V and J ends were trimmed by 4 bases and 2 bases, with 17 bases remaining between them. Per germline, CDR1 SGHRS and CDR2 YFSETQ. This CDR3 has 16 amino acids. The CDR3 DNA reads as TGCGCCAGCAGCCCGATCGCTGGGGGGATCACAGATACGCAGTATTTT. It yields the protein CASSPIAGGITDTQYF.

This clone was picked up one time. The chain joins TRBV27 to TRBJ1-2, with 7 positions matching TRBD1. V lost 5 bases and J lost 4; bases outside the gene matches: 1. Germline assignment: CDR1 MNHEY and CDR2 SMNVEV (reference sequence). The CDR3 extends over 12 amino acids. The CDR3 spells CASSNRGYGYTF. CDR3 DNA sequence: TGTGCCAGCAGTAACAGGGGCTATGGCTACACCTTC.

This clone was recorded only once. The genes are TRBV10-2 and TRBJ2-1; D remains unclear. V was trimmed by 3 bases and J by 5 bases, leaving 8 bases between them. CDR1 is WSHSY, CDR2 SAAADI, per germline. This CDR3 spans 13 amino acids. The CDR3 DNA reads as TGCGCCAGCAGTGACCCGACTGACAATGAGCAGTTCTTC. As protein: CASSDPTDNEQFF.

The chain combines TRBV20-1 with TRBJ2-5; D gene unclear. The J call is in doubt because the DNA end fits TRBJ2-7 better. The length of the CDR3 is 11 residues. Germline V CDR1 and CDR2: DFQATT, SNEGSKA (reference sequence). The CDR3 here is CSARVGYEQYF. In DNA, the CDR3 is TGCAGTGCTAGAGTGGGGTACGAGCAGTACTTC.

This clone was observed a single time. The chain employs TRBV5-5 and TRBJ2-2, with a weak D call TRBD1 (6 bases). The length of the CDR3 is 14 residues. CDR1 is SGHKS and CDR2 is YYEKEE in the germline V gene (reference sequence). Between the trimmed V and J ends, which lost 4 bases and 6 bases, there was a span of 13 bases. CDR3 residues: CASSGYRVAGELFF. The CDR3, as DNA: TGTGCCAGCAGCGGGTACAGGGTGGCCGGGGAGCTGTTTTTT.

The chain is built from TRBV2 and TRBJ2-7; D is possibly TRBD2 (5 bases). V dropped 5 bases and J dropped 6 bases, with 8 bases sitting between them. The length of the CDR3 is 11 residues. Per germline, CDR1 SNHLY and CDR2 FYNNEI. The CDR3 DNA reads TGTGCCAGCAGTACTAGTAGCGAGCAGTACTTC. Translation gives CASSTSSEQYF.